Listed below are T cell receptor beta chains from one sample, sequenced in a study of blood T cell repertoires in COVID-19. TCRdb keeps only in-frame clones here, not all; method: immunoSEQ multiplex PCR. This sample has roughly 40,000 clones, with about 86% found just once. Sample: peripheral blood. The receptors here all came from a human donor with acute or convalescent COVID-19. The donor label of this sample is uncertain. CDR3s include the opening cysteine and the closing phenylalanine or tryptophan. D genes are given only for firm matches. Some rows have no size entry. The others give once, few or many, or a class for an expanded clone.

J: TRBJ1-5
size: once
V: TRBV27
D: TRBD1
DNA: TGTGCCAGCAGTTCCCGACAGGGGCCCGGGCTGGGCAATCAGCCCCAGCATTTT
CDR3: CASSSRQGPGLGNQPQHF

J: TRBJ1-1
size: few
V: TRBV19
D: -
DNA: TGTGCCAGTAGTATCTCACACGGGGGGTTTACTGAAGCTTTCTTT
CDR3: CASSISHGGFTEAFF

J: TRBJ2-7
size: -
V: TRBV7-2
D: -
DNA: TGTGCCAGCAGCCTCCGGTTGGGGGCCTCCTACGAGCAGTACTTC
CDR3: CASSLRLGASYEQYF

J: TRBJ2-7
size: -
V: TRBV7-2
D: -
DNA: TGTGCCAGCAGCTCGAGGCGTGGCTACGAGCAGTACTTC
CDR3: CASSSRRGYEQYF

J: TRBJ1-4
size: -
V: TRBV27
D: -
DNA: TGTGCCAGCAGTTTAAGAGGGGGATGGAAAACTAATGAAAAACTGTTTTTT
CDR3: CASSLRGGWKTNEKLFF

J: TRBJ1-1
size: -
V: TRBV28
D: -
DNA: TGTGCCAGCAGTTTAGCAGGGGTTAACACTGAAGCTTTCTTT
CDR3: CASSLAGVNTEAFF

J: TRBJ2-7
size: -
V: TRBV28
D: TRBD2
DNA: TGTGCCAGCAATCCTCCGGGACTAGCGGGGGGCAAAGAGCAGTACTTC
CDR3: CASNPPGLAGGKEQYF

J: TRBJ2-5
size: -
V: TRBV2
D: TRBD1
DNA: TGTGCCAGCAGAGCCGGGACAGTAGAAGAGACCCAGTACTTC
CDR3: CASRAGTVEETQYF

J: TRBJ1-2
size: -
V: TRBV5-6
D: -
DNA: TGTGCCAGCAGCTTGCCAGGGCCTTATGGCTACACCTTC
CDR3: CASSLPGPYGYTF

J: TRBJ1-2
size: -
V: TRBV19
D: -
DNA: TGTGCCAGCATGGGGGAGGTTTCCTATGGCTACACCTTC
CDR3: CASMGEVSYGYTF

J: TRBJ2-7
size: -
V: TRBV6-5
D: TRBD2
DNA: TGTGCCAGAGAGAAAGCGGGAGGGAGGAACGAGCAGTACTTC
CDR3: CAREKAGGRNEQYF

J: TRBJ2-7
size: -
V: TRBV6-5
D: TRBD2
DNA: TGTGCCAGCAGGTCAGGTGCGGGGGGGTTCTACGAGCAGTACTTC
CDR3: CASRSGAGGFYEQYF

J: TRBJ2-5
size: -
V: TRBV2
D: TRBD2
DNA: TGTGCCAGCCGTAGGACTAGCGGGAGGTTGGAAGCAGAGACCCAGTACTTC
CDR3: CASRRTSGRLEAETQYF